In its sample, the clone carrying this TCR beta chain is medium-sized (0.01 to 0.1%). Its antigen is unidentified. The sample is drawn from a study of neoadjuvant anti-PD-1 for oral cavity cancer. On the study more broadly: Patients without progression received a fourth nivolumab dose around day 43, then surgical resection on days 50-56.

Assay used: immunoSEQ multiplex PCR; TCRdb lists only in-frame clones, some missing. The sample lists some 61,000 clones, around 83% occurring once. Time point here: after neoadjuvant nivolumab, at surgical resection. General study findings and limits: Higher pretreatment Treg/Th17 ratios tracked higher pretreatment blood clonality.

The sequencing used PBMCs, collected after nivolumab (anti-PD-1) treatment. This receptor was identified in a person between 40 and 80 years old with oral cavity squamous cell carcinoma.

The CDR3 DNA reads TGTGCCAGCAGCTTACACCCAGATACGCAGTATTTT. Protein: CASSLHPDTQYF. The chain has TRBV5-4 and TRBJ2-3; D remains ambiguous. V was clipped by 2 bases and J by 4 bases, with 5 bases between them. The CDR3 is made up of 12 amino acids. In germline, CDR1 is SGHNT, CDR2 YYREEE (reference sequence).